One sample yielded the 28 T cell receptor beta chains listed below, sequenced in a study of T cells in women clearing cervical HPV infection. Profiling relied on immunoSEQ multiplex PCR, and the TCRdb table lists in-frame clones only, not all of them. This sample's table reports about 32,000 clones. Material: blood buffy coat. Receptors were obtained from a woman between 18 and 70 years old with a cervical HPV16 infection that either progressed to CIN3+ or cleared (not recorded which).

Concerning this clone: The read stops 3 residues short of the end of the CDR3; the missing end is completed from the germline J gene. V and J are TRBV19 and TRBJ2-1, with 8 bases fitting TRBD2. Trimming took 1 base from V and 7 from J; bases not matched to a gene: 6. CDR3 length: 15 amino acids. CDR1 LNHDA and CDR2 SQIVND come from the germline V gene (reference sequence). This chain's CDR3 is CASSIVGTSINEQFF. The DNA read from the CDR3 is TGTGCCAGTAGTATAGTAGGGACTAGTATAAATGAG. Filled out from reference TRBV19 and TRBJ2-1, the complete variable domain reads DGGITQSPKYLFRKEGQNVTLSCEQNLNHDAMYWYRQDPGQGLRLIYYSQIVNDFQKGDIAEGYSVSREKKESFPLTVTSAQKNPTAFYLCASSIVGTSINEQFFGPGTRLTVL.

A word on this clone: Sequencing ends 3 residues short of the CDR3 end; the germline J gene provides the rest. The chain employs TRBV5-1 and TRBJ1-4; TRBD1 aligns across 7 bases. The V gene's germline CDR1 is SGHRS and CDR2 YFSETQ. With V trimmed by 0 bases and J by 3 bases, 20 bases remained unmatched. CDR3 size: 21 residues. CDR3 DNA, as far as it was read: TGCGCCAGCAGCTTGGAACCTAGCGCACAGGGGCGATTAACGGCTAATGAAAAA. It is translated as CASSLEPSAQGRLTANEK. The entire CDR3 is CASSLEPSAQGRLTANEKLFF.

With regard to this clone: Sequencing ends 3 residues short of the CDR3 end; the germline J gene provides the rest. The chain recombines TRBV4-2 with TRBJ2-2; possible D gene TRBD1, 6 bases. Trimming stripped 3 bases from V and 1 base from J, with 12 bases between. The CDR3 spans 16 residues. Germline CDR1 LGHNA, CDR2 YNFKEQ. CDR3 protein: CASSQAGTRNTGELFF. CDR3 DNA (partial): TGTGCCAGCAGCCAGGCCGGGACAAGGAACACCGGGGAG.

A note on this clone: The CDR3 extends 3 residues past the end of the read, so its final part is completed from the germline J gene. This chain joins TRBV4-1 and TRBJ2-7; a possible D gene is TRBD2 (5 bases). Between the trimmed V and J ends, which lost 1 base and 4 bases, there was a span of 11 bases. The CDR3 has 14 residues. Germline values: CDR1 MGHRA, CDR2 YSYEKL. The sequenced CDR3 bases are TGCGCCAGCAGCCAAGGAGGGCTTTTTTACGAG. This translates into CASSQGGLFYE. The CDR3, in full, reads CASSQGGLFYEQYF.

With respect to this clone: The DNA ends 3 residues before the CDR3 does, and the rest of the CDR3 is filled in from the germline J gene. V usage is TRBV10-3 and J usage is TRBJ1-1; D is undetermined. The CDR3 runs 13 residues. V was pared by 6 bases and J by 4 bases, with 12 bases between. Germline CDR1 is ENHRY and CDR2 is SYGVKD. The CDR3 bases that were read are TGTGCCATCAGGGGCGGGGATGGCACTGAA. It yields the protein CAIRGGDGTE. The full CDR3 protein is CAIRGGDGTEAFF.

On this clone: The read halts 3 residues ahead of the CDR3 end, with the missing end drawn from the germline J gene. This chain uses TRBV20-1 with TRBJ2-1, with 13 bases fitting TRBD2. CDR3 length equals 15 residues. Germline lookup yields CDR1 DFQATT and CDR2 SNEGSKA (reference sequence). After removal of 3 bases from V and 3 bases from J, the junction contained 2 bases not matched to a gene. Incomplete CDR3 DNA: TGCAGTGCTAGTGGACTAGCGGGGGTCTACAATGAG. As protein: CSASGLAGVYNE. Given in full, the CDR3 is CSASGLAGVYNEQFF.

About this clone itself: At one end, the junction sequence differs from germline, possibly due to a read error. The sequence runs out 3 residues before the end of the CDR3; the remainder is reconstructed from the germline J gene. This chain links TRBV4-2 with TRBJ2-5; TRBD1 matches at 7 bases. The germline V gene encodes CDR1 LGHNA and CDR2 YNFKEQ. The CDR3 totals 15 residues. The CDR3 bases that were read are TGCGCCAGCAGCCAACAGAGGGGGCAGGGAGAGACC. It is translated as CASSQQRGQGET. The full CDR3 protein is CASSQQRGQGETQYF.

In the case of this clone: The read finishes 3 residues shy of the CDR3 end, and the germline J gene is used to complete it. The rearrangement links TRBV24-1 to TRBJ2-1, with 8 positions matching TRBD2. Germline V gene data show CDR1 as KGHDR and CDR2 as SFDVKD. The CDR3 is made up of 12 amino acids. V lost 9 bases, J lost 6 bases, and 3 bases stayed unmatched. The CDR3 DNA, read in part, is TGTGCCACCTCGGGGGGGGCCAATGAG. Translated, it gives CATSGGANE. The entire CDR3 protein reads CATSGGANEQFF.

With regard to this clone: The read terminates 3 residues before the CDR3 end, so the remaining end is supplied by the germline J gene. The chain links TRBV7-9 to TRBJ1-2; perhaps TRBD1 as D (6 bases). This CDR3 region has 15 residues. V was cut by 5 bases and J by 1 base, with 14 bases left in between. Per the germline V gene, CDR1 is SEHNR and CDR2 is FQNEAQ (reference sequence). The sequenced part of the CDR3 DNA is TGTGCCAGCAGCGTTCCAGGGGATGGTAACTATGGC. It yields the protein CASSVPGDGNYG. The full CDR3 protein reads CASSVPGDGNYGYTF.

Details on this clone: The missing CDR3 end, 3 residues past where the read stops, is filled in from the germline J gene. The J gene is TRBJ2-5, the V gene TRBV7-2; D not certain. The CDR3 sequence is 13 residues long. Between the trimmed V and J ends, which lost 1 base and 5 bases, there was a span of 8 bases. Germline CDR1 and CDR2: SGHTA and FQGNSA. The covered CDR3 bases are TGTGCCAGCAGCTTAGGCGAGTGGGAGACC. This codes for CASSLGEWET. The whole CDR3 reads CASSLGEWETQYF.

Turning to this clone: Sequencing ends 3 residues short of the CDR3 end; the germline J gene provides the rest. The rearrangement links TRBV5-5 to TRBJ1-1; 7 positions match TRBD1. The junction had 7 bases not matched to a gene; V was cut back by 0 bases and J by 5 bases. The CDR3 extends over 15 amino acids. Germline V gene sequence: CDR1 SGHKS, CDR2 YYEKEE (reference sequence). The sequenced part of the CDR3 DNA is TGTGCCAGCAGCTTGGTCACAGGGGCCCTTACTGAA. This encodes CASSLVTGALTE. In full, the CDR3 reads CASSLVTGALTEAFF.

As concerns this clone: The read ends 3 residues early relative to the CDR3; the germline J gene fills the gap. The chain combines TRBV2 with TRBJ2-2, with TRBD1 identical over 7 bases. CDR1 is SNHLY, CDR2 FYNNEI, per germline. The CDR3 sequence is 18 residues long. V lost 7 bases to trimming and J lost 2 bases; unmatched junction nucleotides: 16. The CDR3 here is CASTTPSGTDINTGELFF. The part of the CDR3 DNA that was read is TGTGCCAGCACCACACCCTCGGGGACAGACATCAACACCGGGGAG.

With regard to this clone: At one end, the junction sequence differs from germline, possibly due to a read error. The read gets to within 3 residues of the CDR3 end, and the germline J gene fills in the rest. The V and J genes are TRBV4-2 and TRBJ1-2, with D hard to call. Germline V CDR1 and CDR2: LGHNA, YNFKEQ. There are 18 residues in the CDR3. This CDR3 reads CASSQESHPIGSNYGYTF. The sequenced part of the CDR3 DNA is TGCGCCAGCAGCCAAGAATCTCACCCCATAGGGTCTAACTATGGC.

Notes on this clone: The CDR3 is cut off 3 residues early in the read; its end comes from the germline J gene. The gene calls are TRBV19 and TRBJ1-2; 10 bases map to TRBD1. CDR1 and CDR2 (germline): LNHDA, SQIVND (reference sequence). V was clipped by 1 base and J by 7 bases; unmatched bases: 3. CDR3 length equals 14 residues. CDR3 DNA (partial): TGTGCCAGTAGTATAGGTGGGACAGGGGCTGGC. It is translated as CASSIGGTGAG. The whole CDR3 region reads CASSIGGTGAGYTF.

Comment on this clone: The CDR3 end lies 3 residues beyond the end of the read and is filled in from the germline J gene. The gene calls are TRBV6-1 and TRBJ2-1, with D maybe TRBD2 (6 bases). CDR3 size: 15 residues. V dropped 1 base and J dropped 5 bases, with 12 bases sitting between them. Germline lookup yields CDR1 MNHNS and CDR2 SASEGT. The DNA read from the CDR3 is TGTGCCAGCAGTGAAGTGCGGGGTGCCCACAATGAG. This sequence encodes CASSEVRGAHNE. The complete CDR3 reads CASSEVRGAHNEQFF.

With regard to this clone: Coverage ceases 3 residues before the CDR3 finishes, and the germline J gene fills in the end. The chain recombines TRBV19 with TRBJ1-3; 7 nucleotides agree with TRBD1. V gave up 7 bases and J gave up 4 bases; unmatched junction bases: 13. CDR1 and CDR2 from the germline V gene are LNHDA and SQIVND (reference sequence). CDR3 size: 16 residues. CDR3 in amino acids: CASTFDDRVRGNTIYF. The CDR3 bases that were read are TGTGCCAGTACCTTTGACGACAGGGTGAGAGGAAACACC.

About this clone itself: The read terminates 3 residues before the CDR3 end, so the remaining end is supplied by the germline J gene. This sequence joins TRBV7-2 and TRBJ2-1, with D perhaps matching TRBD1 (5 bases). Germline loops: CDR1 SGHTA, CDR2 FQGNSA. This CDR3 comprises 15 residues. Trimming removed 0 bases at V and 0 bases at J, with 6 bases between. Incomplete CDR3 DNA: TGTGCCAGCAGCTTAGCGGGGCGCTCCTACAATGAG. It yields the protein CASSLAGRSYNE. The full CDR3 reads CASSLAGRSYNEQFF.

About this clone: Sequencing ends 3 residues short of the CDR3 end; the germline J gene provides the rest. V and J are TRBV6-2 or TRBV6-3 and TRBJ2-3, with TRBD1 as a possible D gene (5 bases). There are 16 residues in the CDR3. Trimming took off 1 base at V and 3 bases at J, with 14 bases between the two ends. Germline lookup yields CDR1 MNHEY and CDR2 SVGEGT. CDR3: CASSYFARVGTDTQYF. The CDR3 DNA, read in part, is TGTGCCAGCAGTTACTTTGCCAGGGTAGGGACAGATACG.

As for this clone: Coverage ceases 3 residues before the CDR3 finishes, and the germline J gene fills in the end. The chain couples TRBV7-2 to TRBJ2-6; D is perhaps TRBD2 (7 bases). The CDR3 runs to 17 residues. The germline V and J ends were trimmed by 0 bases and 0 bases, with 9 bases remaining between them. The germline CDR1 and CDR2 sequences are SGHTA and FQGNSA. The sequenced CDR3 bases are TGTGCCAGCAGCTTAGCCGGGGGGCACTCTGGGGCCAACGTC. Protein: CASSLAGGHSGANV. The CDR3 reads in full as CASSLAGGHSGANVLTF.

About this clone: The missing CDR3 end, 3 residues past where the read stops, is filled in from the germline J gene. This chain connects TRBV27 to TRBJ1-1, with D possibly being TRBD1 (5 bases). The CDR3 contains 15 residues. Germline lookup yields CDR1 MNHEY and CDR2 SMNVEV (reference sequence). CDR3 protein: CASSPGGYTGLGAFF. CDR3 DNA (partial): TGTGCCAGCAGCCCCGGGGGATACACGGGACTAGGA.

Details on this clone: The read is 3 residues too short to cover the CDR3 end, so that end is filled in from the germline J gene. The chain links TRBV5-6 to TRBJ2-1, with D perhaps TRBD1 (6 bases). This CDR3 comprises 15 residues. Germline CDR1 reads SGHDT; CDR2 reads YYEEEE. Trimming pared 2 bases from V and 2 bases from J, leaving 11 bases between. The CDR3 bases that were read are TGTGCCAGCAGCTTTGGACAGCCGACCTACAATGAG. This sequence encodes CASSFGQPTYNE. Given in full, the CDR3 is CASSFGQPTYNEQFF.

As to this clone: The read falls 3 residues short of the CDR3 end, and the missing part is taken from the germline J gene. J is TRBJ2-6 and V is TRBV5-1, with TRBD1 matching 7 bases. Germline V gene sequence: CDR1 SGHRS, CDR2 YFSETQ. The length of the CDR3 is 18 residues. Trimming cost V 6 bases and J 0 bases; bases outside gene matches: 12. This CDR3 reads CASILDRLSTSGANVLTF. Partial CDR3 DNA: TGCGCCAGCATCCTGGACAGGCTCAGCACCTCTGGGGCCAACGTC. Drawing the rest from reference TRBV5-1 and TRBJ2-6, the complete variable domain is KAGVTQTPRYLIKTRGQQVTLSCSPISGHRSVSWYQQTPGQGLQFLFEYFSETQRNKGNFPGRFSGRQFSNSRSEMNVSTLELGDSALYLCASILDRLSTSGANVLTFGAGSRLTVL.

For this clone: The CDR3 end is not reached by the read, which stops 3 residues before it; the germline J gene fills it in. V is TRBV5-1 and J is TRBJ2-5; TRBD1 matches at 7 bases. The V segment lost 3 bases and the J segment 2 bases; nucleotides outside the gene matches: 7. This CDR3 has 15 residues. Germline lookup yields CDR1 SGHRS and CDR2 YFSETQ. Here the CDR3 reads CASSSQGTPQETQYF. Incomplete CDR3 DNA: TGCGCCAGCAGCTCACAGGGGACGCCTCAAGAGACC.

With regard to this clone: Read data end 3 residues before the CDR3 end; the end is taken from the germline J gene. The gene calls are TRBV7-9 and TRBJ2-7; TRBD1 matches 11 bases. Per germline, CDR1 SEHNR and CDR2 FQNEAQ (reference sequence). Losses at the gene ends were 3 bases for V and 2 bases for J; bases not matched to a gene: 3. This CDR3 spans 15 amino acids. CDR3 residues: CASSFSGQGAYEQYF. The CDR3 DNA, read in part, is TGTGCCAGCAGCTTCTCGGGACAGGGGGCCTACGAG.

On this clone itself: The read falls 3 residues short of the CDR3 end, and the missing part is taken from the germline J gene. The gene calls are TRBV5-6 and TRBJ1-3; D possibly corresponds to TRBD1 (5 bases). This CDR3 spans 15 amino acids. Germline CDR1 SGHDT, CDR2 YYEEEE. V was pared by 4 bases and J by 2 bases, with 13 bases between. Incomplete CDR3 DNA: TGTGCCAGCAGCCCCCAGGCAGGGACTGGAAACACC. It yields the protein CASSPQAGTGNT. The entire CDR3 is CASSPQAGTGNTIYF. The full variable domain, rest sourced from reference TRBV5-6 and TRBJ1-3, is DAGVTQSPTHLIKTRGQQVTLRCSPKSGHDTVSWYQQALGQGPQFIFQYYEEEERQRGNFPDRFSGHQFPNYSSELNVNALLLGDSALYLCASSPQAGTGNTIYFGEGSWLTVV.

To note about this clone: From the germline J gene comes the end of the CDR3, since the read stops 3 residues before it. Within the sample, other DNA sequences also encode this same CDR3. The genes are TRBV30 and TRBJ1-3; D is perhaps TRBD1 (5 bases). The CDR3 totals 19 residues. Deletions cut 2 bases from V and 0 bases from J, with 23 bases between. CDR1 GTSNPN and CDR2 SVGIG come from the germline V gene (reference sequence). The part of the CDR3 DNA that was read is TGTGCCTGGAGTCCGCTTTGGGGCAGACCACCATTCTCTGGAAACACC. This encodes CAWSPLWGRPPFSGNT. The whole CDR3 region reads CAWSPLWGRPPFSGNTIYF.

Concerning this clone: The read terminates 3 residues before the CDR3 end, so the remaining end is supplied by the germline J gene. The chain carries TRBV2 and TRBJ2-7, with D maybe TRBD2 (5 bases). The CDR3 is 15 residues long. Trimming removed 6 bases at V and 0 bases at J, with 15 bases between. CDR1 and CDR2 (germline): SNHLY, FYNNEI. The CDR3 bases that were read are TGTGCCAGCAGGAAGCGGACGGGAATCTCCTACGAG. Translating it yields CASRKRTGISYE. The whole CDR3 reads CASRKRTGISYEQYF. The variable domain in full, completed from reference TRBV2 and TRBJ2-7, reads EPEVTQTPSHQVTQMGQEVILRCVPISNHLYFYWYRQILGQKVEFLVSFYNNEISEKSEIFDDQFSVERPDGSNFTLKIRSTKLEDSAMYFCASRKRTGISYEQYFGPGTRLTVT.

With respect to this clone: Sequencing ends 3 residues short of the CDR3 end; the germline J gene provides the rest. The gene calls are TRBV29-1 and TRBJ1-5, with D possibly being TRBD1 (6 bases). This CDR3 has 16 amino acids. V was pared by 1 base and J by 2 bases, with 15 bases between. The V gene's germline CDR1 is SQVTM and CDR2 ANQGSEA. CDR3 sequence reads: CSVEVPRTDCNQPQHF. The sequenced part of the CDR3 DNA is TGCAGCGTTGAAGTGCCTCGGACAGACTGCAATCAGCCC. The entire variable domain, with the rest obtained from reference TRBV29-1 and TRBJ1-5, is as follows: SAVISQKPSRDICQRGTSLTIQCQVDSQVTMMFWYRQQPGQSLTLIATANQGSEATYESGFVIDKFPISRPNLTFSTLTVSNMSPEDSSIYLCSVEVPRTDCNQPQHFGDGTRLSIL.